This T cell receptor beta chain was sequenced for a study of blood T cell repertoires in COVID-19. The overall study: Collection of acute and convalescent COVID-19 samples took place in the United States, Italy and Spain. From T cells, B-cell-depleted T cells, or PBMCs came the material, which was cDNA or gDNA.

V was shortened by 4 bases and J by 7 bases, with 15 bases between the two germline ends. The CDR3 totals 14 residues. Germline CDR1 LNHDA, CDR2 SQIVND (reference sequence). Per the study methods: Counts of nucleated cells, estimated from reference gene primer amplification, were obtained. Libraries were prepared by immunoSEQ multiplex PCR; TCRdb keeps only in-frame clonotypes and omits some of them. The DNA was the basis for D and trimming; V, J and clone size are from that table. Of about 310,000 clones listed, roughly 91% are singletons. The chain carries TRBV19 and TRBJ2-3, with D possibly matching TRBD1 (6 bases). Input material: peripheral blood. This TCR came from a man between 45 and 60 years old with active or convalescent COVID-19. CDR3 in DNA: TGTGCCAGTAGTACCCTACAGGGCCCAAATACGCAGTATTTT. It specifies CASSTLQGPNTQYF.